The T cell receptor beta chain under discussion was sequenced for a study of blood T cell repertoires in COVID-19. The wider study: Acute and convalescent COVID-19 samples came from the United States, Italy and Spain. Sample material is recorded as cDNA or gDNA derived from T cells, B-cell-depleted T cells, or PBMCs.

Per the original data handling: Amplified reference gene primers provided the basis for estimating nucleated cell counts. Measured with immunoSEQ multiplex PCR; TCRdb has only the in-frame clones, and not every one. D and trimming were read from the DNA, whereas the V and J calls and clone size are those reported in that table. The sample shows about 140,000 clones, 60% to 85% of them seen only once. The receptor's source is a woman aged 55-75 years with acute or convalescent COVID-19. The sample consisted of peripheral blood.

Here the CDR3 reads CASRLLAGPDQETQYF. The CDR3 nucleotides are TGTGCCAGCAGGCTACTAGCGGGCCCGGACCAAGAGACCCAGTACTTC. The chain uses TRBV27 and TRBJ2-5; TRBD2 aligns across 9 bases. The junction had 8 bases not matched to a gene; V was cut back by 6 bases and J by 0 bases. CDR3 length: 16 residues. Germline values: CDR1 MNHEY, CDR2 SMNVEV (reference sequence).